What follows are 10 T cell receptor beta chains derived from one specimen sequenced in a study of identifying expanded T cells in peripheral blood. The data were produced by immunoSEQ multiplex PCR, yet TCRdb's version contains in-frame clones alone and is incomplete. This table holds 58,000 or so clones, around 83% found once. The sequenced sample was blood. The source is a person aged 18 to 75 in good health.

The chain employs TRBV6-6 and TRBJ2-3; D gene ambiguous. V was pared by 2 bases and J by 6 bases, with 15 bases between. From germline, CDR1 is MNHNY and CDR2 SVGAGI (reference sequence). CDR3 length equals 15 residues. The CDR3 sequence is CASSYPQKTGDTQYF. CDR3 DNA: TGTGCCAGCAGTTACCCCCAGAAAACTGGGGATACGCAGTATTTT.

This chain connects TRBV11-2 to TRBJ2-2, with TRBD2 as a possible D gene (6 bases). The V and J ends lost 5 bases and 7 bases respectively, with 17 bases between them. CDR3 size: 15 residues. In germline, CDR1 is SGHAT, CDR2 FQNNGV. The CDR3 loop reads CASSPGGGPNGELFF. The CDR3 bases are TGTGCCAGCAGCCCTGGAGGAGGGCCCAACGGGGAGCTGTTTTTT.

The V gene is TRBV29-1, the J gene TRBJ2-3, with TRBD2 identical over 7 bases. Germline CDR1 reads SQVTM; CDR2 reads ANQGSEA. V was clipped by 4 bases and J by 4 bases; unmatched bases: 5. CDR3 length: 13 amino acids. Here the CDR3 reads CSVGRTRSDTQYF. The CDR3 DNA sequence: TGCAGCGTTGGAAGGACTAGGTCAGATACGCAGTATTTT.

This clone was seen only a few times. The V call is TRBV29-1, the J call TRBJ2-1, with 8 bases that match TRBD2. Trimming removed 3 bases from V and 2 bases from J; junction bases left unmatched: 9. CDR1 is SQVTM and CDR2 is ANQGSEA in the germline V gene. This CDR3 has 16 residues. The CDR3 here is CSVDGISGATYNEQFF. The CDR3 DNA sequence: TGCAGCGTTGATGGTATTAGCGGGGCAACCTACAATGAGCAGTTCTTC.

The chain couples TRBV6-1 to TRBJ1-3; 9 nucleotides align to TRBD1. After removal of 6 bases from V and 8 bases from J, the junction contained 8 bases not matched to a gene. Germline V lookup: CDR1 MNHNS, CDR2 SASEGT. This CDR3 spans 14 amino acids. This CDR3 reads CASRDRGMGYTIYF. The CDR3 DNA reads TGTGCCAGCAGGGACAGGGGCATGGGATACACCATATATTTT.

CDR3 region: CASSLELAGETQYF. The CDR3 region has the DNA TGTGCCAGCAGCTTGGAGTTAGCAGGAGAGACCCAGTACTTC. The rearrangement links TRBV5-4 to TRBJ2-5; D remains ambiguous. The V gene's germline CDR1 is SGHNT and CDR2 YYREEE (reference sequence). The V and J ends lost 0 bases and 4 bases respectively, with 10 bases between them. The CDR3 has 14 residues.

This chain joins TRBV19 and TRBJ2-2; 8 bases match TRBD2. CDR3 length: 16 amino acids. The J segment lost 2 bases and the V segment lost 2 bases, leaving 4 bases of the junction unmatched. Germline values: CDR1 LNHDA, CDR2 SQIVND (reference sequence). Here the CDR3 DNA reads TGTGCCAGTAGTATATACGGGGGGGCTAACACCGGGGAGCTGTTTTTT. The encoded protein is CASSIYGGANTGELFF. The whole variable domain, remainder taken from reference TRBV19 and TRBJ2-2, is DGGITQSPKYLFRKEGQNVTLSCEQNLNHDAMYWYRQDPGQGLRLIYYSQIVNDFQKGDIAEGYSVSREKKESFPLTVTSAQKNPTAFYLCASSIYGGANTGELFFGEGSRLTVL.

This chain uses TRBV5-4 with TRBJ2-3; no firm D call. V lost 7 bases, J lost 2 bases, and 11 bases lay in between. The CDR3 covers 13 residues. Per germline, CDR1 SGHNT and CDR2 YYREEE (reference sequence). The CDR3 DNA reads TGTGCCAGCGGTAGCCCGAACACAGATACGCAGTATTTT. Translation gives CASGSPNTDTQYF.

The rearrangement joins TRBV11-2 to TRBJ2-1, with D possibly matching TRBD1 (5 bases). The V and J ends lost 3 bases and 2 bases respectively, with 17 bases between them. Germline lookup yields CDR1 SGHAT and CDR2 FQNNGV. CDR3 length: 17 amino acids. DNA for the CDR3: TGTGCCAGCAGCTTGGGGAAGGGGCTGGGGCCCTACAATGAGCAGTTCTTC. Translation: CASSLGKGLGPYNEQFF.

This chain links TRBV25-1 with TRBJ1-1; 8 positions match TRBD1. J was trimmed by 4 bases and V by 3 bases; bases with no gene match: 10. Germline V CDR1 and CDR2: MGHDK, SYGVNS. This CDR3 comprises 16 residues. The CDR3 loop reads CASSESTGGGGTEAFF. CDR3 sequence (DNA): TGTGCCAGCAGTGAGTCAACAGGGGGTGGGGGCACTGAAGCTTTCTTT.